This T cell receptor (beta chain) is from a study of a mutant IDH1 vaccine in newly diagnosed glioma (dated by TCRdb to the early 2020s). About the study as a whole: Patients received eight vaccinations in weeks 1, 3, 5, 7, 11, 15, 19 and 23, corresponding to visits V03 through V10. For exploratory analyses, longitudinal TCRB deep sequencing was carried out in around 24 treated patients wherever samples were available. Of the roughly 33 treated patients, 62.5% were male and approximately 40% were female, and a mean age of around 40 years was recorded. Vaccination started 4-6 weeks after radiotherapy alone, or was given together with temozolomide cycles in the groups whose treatment included chemotherapy. Before enrollment, most patients had been given radiochemotherapy with temozolomide as standard therapy, while the rest had received either radiotherapy alone or temozolomide alone. Peripheral blood was drawn at six visits: V03 (baseline), V05, V07, V10, V12 and V13.

Sample time point, as interpreted from the label and publication: week 23, last vaccination. Every vaccine dose consisted of 300 ug of a 20-mer mutant IDH1 peptide in Montanide, administered subcutaneously together with topical imiquimod. Donors had newly diagnosed WHO grade 3 or 4 IDH1-mutant astrocytomas with loss of nuclear ATRX. The samples were drawn from NOA16, a multicentre, single-arm, open-label phase I trial in Germany that tested a mutant IDH1 peptide vaccine in humans for the first time. Genomic DNA for TCRB sequencing was extracted from EDTA blood using the DNeasy Blood and Tissue Kit. The junction shows trimming of 0 bases on V and 7 bases on J, plus 12 bases between the germline ends. CDR1 and CDR2, looked up from the germline V gene (reference sequence), are GTSNPN and SVGIG. From the cysteine up to the phenylalanine, the CDR3 has a length of 14 residues. The read is trimmed to its CDR3 DNA, 42 bases read in frame from base 1.

The library was made by the immunoSEQ multiplex PCR assay. Rearranged TCR beta chain sequences were amplified using the hsTCRB Kit according to the manufacturer's protocol. An Illumina MiSeq was used to sequence the TCRB libraries. The authors processed their data as follows. Demultiplexing, trimming and gene mapping were performed with the kit vendor's proprietary platform. Held by TCRdb, this immuneACCESS table contains in-frame sequences only and omits some clones. Under half of the omission traces to an unresolved V gene where checked; the cause of the rest is unknown. The DNA was the basis for D and trimming; V, J and clone size are from that table. This sample comprises 60,000 or so clones, roughly 81% of them detected only once. The leading ten clones occupy approximately 8.2% of the sample. As concerns this clone: Its specific antigen is unknown. The record has no base qualities; no much larger clone is one base away.

Results the study describes overall, beyond this receptor: It was noted by the authors that analyses of patient blood samples could not be reproduced owing to sample limitations. Selection of PBMC samples for TCRB deep sequencing was based on availability. No apparent relationship was observed between pseudoprogression and alterations in the top peripheral T cell clonotypes detected by TCRB sequencing. Across multiple MHC alleles, vaccine-induced immune responses were seen in around 94% of patients.

This sequence originates from a woman in her 40s with glioma. Some clones in this sample may be carry-over from other donors' samples. The rearrangement combines TRBV30 with TRBJ2-2; the D gene is perhaps TRBD2, from 5 matching bases. Sequences were derived from PBMCs, sampled from a glioma patient whose treatment included an IDH1 peptide vaccine. Read as DNA, the sequence is TGTGCCTGGAGTGTACACGGGGTAGGCGGGGAGCTGTTTTTT. It translates to CAWSVHGVGGELFF.